Sequencing of this T cell receptor beta chain was carried out in a study of tumor and adjacent non-tumor tissue in lung cancer. Overall study context: Patients comprised about a dozen adenocarcinoma, a couple of squamous cell carcinoma and 1 small cell lung cancer. General observations from the study: Top 100 clones took a larger repertoire share in normal lung. Higher tumor TCR diversity was associated with shorter survival.

The library came from three nested PCR rounds adapted from ARM-PCR protocols. TCRdb itself ran the multiplex PCR reads through MiXCR, one entry per CDR3 protein. The sample holds tens of thousands of distinct CDR3 sequences; roughly 80% are singletons and the top ten take 50% to 65%. No cell sorting was done before RNA was extracted from the tissue. The normal lung tissue was taken more than 3 cm from the tumor edge. Germline V gene data show CDR1 as DFQATT and CDR2 as SNEGSKA (reference sequence). CDR3 length: 14 amino acids. J lost 5 bases, V lost 7 bases, and 11 bases had no gene match. As concerns this clonotype: As yet, its antigen is unknown.

This clonotype was obtained from a man in his 60s with non-small cell lung cancer. This chain uses TRBV20-1 with TRBJ2-1; 7 bases map to TRBD1. Sequenced sample: distant non-tumor lung tissue. This CDR3 is CSGIRYRGNNEQFF. The CDR3 DNA sequence: TGCAGTGGCATCCGGTACAGGGGAAACAATGAGCAGTTCTTC.